This T cell receptor (beta chain) was recorded in a study of early T cells in non-severe SARS-CoV-2 infection. Individual cDNA molecules were tagged with unique molecular identifiers, the study reported. TCRdb called the 5' RACE reads again in MiXCR, with one record for every CDR3 protein. The sample lists around 70,000 distinct CDR3 sequences; more than 10% were seen once. Worth noting for this clonotype: The antigen remains undetermined.

Findings of the study overall: Missing private and CD4 specificities, VDJdb matching favored anti-spike CD8 responses.

This sequence originates from an adult who was a healthcare worker with PCR-confirmed SARS-CoV-2 infection or an uninfected control (not recorded which). The material sequenced was whole blood.

This chain's CDR3 is CASSREGGHDYTF. For the CDR3, the DNA is TGTGCCAGCAGCCGAGAGGGGGGGCATGACTACACCTTC. The chain carries TRBV27 and TRBJ1-2; D is perhaps TRBD1 (6 bases). The CDR3 spans 13 residues. In germline, CDR1 is MNHEY, CDR2 SMNVEV (reference sequence). Trimming took 6 bases from V and 10 from J, leaving 18 bases between them.